This TCR beta chain was obtained from a study of T cell responses to AZD1222 COVID-19 vaccine. Study details: Both about-4-week and about-12-week second-dose recipients were combined. Whole-study results and caveats: None of the repertoires were sampled until the peak T cell response had passed. White British people made up most donors, females outnumbered males, and clonal diversity was possibly underestimated.

V was pared by 5 bases and J by 0 bases, with 14 bases between. Germline assignment: CDR1 MDHEN and CDR2 SYDVKM. The CDR3 sequence is 15 residues long. About this clone: Its antigen is not known.

Data came from immunoSEQ multiplex PCR; TCRdb stores just in-frame clones and leaves some out. Among more than 140,000 clones listed, 89% were seen once. The source was peripheral blood, collected on day 0 of AZD1222 vaccination. This clonotype originated in an adult in good health. V gene TRBV28 combines with J gene TRBJ2-7, with a possible D match to TRBD2 (6 bases). CDR3: CASSQGGASSYEQYF. The CDR3 coding sequence is TGTGCCAGCAGTCAGGGCGGGGCCAGCTCCTACGAGCAGTACTTC. Supplemented by reference TRBV28 and TRBJ2-7, the full variable domain reads DVKVTQSSRYLVKRTGEKVFLECVQDMDHENMFWYRQDPGLGLRLIYFSYDVKMKEKGDIPEGYSVSREKKERFSLILESASTNQTSMYLCASSQGGASSYEQYFGPGTRLTVT.